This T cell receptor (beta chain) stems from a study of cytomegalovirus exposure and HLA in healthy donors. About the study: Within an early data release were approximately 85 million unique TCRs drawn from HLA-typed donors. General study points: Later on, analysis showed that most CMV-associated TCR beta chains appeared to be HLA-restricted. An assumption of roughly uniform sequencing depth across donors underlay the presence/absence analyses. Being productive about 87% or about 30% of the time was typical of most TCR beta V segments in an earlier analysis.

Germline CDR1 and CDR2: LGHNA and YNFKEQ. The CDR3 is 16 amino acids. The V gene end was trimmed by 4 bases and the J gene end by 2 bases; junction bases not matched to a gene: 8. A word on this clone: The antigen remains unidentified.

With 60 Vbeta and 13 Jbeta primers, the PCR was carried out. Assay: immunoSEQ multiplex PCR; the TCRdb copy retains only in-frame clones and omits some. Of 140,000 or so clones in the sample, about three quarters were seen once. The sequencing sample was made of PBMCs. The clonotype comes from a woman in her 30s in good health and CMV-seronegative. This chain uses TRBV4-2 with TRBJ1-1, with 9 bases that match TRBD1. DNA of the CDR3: TGTGCCAGCAGCCCGGGACAGGGACCCTCAAACACTGAAGCTTTCTTT. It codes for CASSPGQGPSNTEAFF.